The entry below describes one T cell receptor (beta chain). Its antigen is not known. The source of the sample is a study of beta chain features in type 1 diabetes. Since all of the isolated RNA was reverse transcribed, expressed TCRB transcripts were what got sequenced. The protocol was immunoSEQ multiplex PCR, while the TCRdb copy is restricted to in-frame clones and leaves out a portion. Of roughly 180,000 clones listed, 7.8% are singletons. V lost 3 bases to trimming and J lost 5 bases, with 16 bases between them. This CDR3 has 15 amino acids. CDR1 is SEHNR, CDR2 FQNEAQ, per germline (reference sequence). Study-wide findings and caveats: There was a moderate but significant shortening of TCRB CDR3s in all four CD4+ subsets of Type 1 diabetes patients.

This receptor was taken from a woman aged 40 to 50 with type 1 diabetes. V usage is TRBV7-9 and J usage is TRBJ2-5; a weak D match, TRBD2 (5 bases). The sequencing sample was made of central memory CD4+ T cells from blood. CDR3 residues: CASSFYQGGLETQYF. In DNA, the CDR3 is TGTGCCAGCAGCTTTTATCAAGGAGGATTGGAGACCCAGTACTTC.